The present T cell receptor beta chain was sequenced within a study of T cell responses to AZD1222 COVID-19 vaccine. The repertoire was sequenced with immunoSEQ multiplex PCR; TCRdb's copy has only in-frame clones and lacks some. Of roughly 120,000 clones in the sample, around 82% were seen once. Regarding this clone: Antigen specificity is unknown.

The CDR3 totals 16 residues. Germline V gives CDR1 PRHDT, CDR2 FYEKMQ (reference sequence). The J segment lost 7 bases and the V segment lost 3 bases, leaving 6 bases of the junction unmatched. Study results and caveats: Repertoires in all cases were sampled only once the peak T cell response had passed. A mostly white British donor set with more females was recruited, and clonal diversity was possibly underestimated. Just a handful of AZD1222 recipients were seropositive at baseline. A rise in Spike-specific TCR breadth and depth followed two AZD1222 doses.

The V gene is TRBV13, the J gene TRBJ1-6; 10 bases fit TRBD1. The clonotype originates from an adult in good health. The sample consisted of peripheral blood, taken on day 0 of AZD1222 vaccination. For the CDR3, the DNA is TGTGCCAGCAGCTTCCGGACAGGGGGGTTGAATTCACCCCTCCACTTT. Protein sequence: CASSFRTGGLNSPLHF.